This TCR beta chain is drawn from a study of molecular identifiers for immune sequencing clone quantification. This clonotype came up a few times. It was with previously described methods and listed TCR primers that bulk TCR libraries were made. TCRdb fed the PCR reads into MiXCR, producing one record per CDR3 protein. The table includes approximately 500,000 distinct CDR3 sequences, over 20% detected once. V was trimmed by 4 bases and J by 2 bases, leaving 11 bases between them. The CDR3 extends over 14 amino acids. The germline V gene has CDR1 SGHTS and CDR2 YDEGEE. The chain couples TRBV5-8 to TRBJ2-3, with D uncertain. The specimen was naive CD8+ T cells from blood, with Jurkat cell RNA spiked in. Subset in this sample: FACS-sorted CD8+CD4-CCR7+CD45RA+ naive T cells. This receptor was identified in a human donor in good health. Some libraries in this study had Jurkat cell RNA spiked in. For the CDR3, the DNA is TGTGCCAGCAGCCTGGACCGACACACAGATACGCAGTATTTT. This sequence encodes CASSLDRHTDTQYF.